What follows is one TCR beta chain and its context. These data belong to a study of blood T cell repertoires in COVID-19. About the study: In each case, the material was cDNA or gDNA derived from T cells, B-cell-depleted T cells, or PBMCs.

The CDR3 is 15 residues long. The V gene's germline CDR1 is MGHDK and CDR2 SYGVNS. J lost 5 bases, V lost 1 base, and 3 bases had no gene match. In the original processing: It was from reference gene primer amplification that nucleated cell counts were estimated. Profiling relied on immunoSEQ multiplex PCR, and the TCRdb table lists in-frame clones only, not all of them. V and J calls and clone size are given by that table; D and trimming were obtained from the DNA. The table includes 25,000 to 30,000 clones, around 87% detected once. Source material: peripheral blood. This chain joins TRBV25-1 and TRBJ1-1, with TRBD1 matching over 11 bases. The clonotype originates from a man between 60 and 70 years old with acute or convalescent COVID-19. The CDR3 DNA is TGTGCCAGCAGTGAATGGACAGGGGGCAAAACTGAAGCTTTCTTT. This codes for CASSEWTGGKTEAFF.